Included here is one T cell receptor beta chain sequence, with context. The repertoire was sequenced with immunoSEQ multiplex PCR; TCRdb's copy has only in-frame clones and lacks some. The profile shows under 45,000 clones, around nine tenths of them singletons. This CDR3 is 11 amino acids long. The germline V gene has CDR1 WNHNN and CDR2 SYGVQD (reference sequence). V lost 7 bases to trimming and J lost 5 bases, with 5 bases between them. The source of the sample is a study of T cell changes during pregnancy in multiple sclerosis. This material consisted of CD4+ T cells from peripheral blood mononuclear cells, taken in the first trimester of pregnancy. This chain links TRBV10-1 with TRBJ2-2; D remains unclear. The receptor's source is a female donor with multiple sclerosis, enrolled in a pregnancy study. The CDR3 DNA reads TGCGCCAGCACGGTAACCGGGGAGCTGTTTTTT. It codes for CASTVTGELFF.